Here is one T cell receptor beta chain with its context. For the second PCR, which ran for about 7 to 11 cycles, a sample-barcoded 5' primer and a J-beta primer mix were used. TCRdb reprocessed the 5' RACE reads with MiXCR, giving one entry per CDR3 protein. The profile covers 550,000 to 600,000 distinct CDR3 sequences, with 47% appearing a single time and about 22% taken by the ten largest. This sample was included in a study of blood T cells in healthy people across ages. Every sample gave at least 6 micrograms of total RNA when it was extracted. V shed 5 bases, J shed 6 bases, and the junction held 10 bases outside the gene matches. Germline V CDR1 and CDR2: MDHEN, SYDVKM. This CDR3 spans 14 amino acids.

The chain carries TRBV28 and TRBJ2-7; 7 bases align to TRBD1. The material sequenced was blood. The clonotype comes from a man at least 80 years old in good health. CDR3 protein: CASSIPGTACEQYF. The CDR3 DNA is TGTGCCAGCAGTATACCCGGGACAGCATGCGAGCAGTACTTC.